The clone carrying this T cell receptor beta chain was observed a few times. Its target is not known. Template: tumor biopsy or peripheral blood genomic DNA, about 550-6,500 ng per sample. This sample stems from a study of T cells in tumors after PD-1 blockade. The ends lost 4 bases at V and 16 bases at J; junction bases unmatched: 13. The CDR3 spans 14 residues. From germline, CDR1 is LGHDT and CDR2 YNNKEL (reference sequence). Profiled with immunoSEQ multiplex PCR; TCRdb holds only in-frame clones, not every one. The repertoire holds about 47,000 clones, with approximately 79% as singletons. Study observations and caveats: Roughly 42% of tumor TCR clonotypes were also found in blood.

This chain uses TRBV3-1 (or the pseudogene TRBV3-2) with TRBJ1-6; 7 bases agree with TRBD1. Here the sequenced sample was PBMCs, taken before anti-PD-1 treatment. The source of this sequence is a human donor with basal cell carcinoma. The DNA of the CDR3 is TGTGCCAGCAGCCCTTGGGACAGAGAGGCCCCTCTCCACTTT. Translated, it gives CASSPWDREAPLHF.